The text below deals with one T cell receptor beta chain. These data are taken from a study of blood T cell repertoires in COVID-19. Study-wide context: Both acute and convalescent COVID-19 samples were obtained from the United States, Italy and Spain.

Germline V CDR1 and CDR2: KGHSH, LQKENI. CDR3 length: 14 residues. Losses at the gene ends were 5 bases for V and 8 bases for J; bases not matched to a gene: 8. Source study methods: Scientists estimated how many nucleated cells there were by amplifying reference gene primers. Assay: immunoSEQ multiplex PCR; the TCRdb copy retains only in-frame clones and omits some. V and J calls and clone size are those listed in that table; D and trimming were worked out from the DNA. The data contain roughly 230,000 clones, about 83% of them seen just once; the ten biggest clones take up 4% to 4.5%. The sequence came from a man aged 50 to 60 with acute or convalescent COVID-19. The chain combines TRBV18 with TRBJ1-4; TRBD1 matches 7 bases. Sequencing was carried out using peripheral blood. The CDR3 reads CASSDWTGGEKLFF. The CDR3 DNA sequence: TGTGCCAGCTCAGATTGGACAGGAGGGGAAAAACTGTTTTTT.